The 17 T cell receptor beta chains presented below share a single source sample, sequenced in a study of Ad26.COV2.S vaccination and SARS-CoV-2 variants (dated by TCRdb to the early 2020s). This specimen's treatment or condition label, per the study, means: some 19 received Ad26.COV2.S at low or high dose, single or two shots; several received placebo; per-sample allocation not given. Repertoires of vaccine and placebo recipients were sequenced from samples collected on day 63 after the first injection. Library preparation used the immunoSEQ multiplex PCR assay. TCRdb re-hosts the immuneACCESS table, in-frame sequences only. Its copies lack some clones; in the studies checked, an unresolved V gene accounts for under half of them, and the cause for the rest is not known. This sample has about 460,000 clones in its table, and roughly 87% of those were observed once. 1.5% to 2% of the sample goes to the ten largest clones.

The source was peripheral blood, collected in a trial of Ad26.COV2.S vaccine versus placebo. Every receptor here comes from a person between 18 and 59 years old who received the Ad26.COV2.S COVID-19 vaccine or a placebo.

This clone was recorded once. J is TRBJ2-1 and V is TRBV5-6; D not resolved. Germline V lookup: CDR1 SGHDT, CDR2 YYEEEE. This CDR3 is 13 amino acids long. V lost 0 bases to trimming and J lost 4 bases, with 5 bases between them. The CDR3: CASSLDSYNEQFF. The CDR3 DNA follows: TGTGCCAGCAGCTTGGACAGTTACAATGAGCAGTTCTTC.

The chain combines TRBV10-3 with TRBJ2-5, with 9 positions matching TRBD1. V lost 0 bases, J lost 5 bases, and 7 bases stayed unmatched. The CDR3 spans 16 residues. Germline loops: CDR1 ENHRY, CDR2 SYGVKD. The chain's CDR3 is CAISESVGQGPETQYF. The DNA for the CDR3 is TGTGCCATCAGTGAGTCGGTAGGACAGGGGCCGGAGACCCAGTACTTC.

V and J are TRBV7-9 and TRBJ2-5, with unresolved D. The CDR3 runs to 12 residues. Trimming shortened V by 1 base and J by 1 base, and 1 base separated the two germline ends. Germline CDR1 SEHNR, CDR2 FQNEAQ (reference sequence). In DNA, the CDR3 is TGTGCCAGCAGCTTAGTCCAAGAGACCCAGTACTTC. This gives the protein CASSLVQETQYF.

The chain links TRBV7-2 to TRBJ2-5; the D is unclear. Trimming pared 1 base from V and 5 bases from J, leaving 17 bases between. Germline V gene data show CDR1 as SGHTA and CDR2 as FQGNSA. The CDR3 is 16 residues long. The CDR3 loop reads CASSLGAPSIVETQYF. CDR3 coding DNA: TGTGCCAGCAGCTTAGGTGCCCCTTCAATCGTTGAGACCCAGTACTTC.

This clone has a single count. The CDR3 nucleotides are TGTGCCAGCAGTTACATTTCGGGACAGGGTCTTGTCACCATATATTTT. It yields the protein CASSYISGQGLVTIYF. The genes are TRBV6-5 and TRBJ1-3, with 9 bases identical to TRBD1. The CDR3 loop spans 16 amino acids. V lost 2 bases to trimming and J lost 9 bases; unmatched junction nucleotides: 11. The germline V gene encodes CDR1 MNHEY and CDR2 SVGAGI.

The chain combines TRBV27 with TRBJ1-2; D not resolved. The CDR3 is 12 amino acids. V was clipped by 5 bases and J by 10 bases, with 14 bases between them. From germline, CDR1 is MNHEY and CDR2 SMNVEV (reference sequence). Here the CDR3 DNA reads TGTGCCAGCAGTCGGGTCCCTGGCGCCTACACCTTC. Translating it yields CASSRVPGAYTF.

About this clone: This may be a read error, as it is one base from a much larger clone. This specimen includes other DNA sequences encoding the same CDR3. This CDR3 is CASSEYNEQFF. As DNA, the CDR3 is TGTGCCAGCAGTGAATACAATGAGCAGTTCTTC. The J gene is TRBJ2-1, the V gene TRBV2; no clear D. The ends were cut back, 2 bases at V and 4 bases at J, with 0 bases in the middle. CDR3 length equals 11 residues. In germline, CDR1 is SNHLY, CDR2 FYNNEI.

V gene TRBV28 combines with J gene TRBJ1-5; unclear D gene. Germline CDR1 reads MDHEN; CDR2 reads SYDVKM. The CDR3 extends over 14 amino acids. Trimming shortened V by 2 bases and J by 4 bases, and 9 bases separated the two germline ends. As DNA, the CDR3 is TGTGCCAGCAGTTTAAGGACGCAGAATCAGCCCCAGCATTTT. It is translated as CASSLRTQNQPQHF.

The chain couples TRBV3-1 (or the pseudogene TRBV3-2) to TRBJ1-1; unclear D gene. Trimming removed 7 bases from V and 0 bases from J, with 9 bases in between. Germline V lookup: CDR1 LGHDT, CDR2 YNNKEL (reference sequence). CDR3 length equals 13 residues. CDR3 amino acids: CASTGSLNTEAFF. In nucleotides, the CDR3 is TGTGCCAGCACCGGGAGTCTGAACACTGAAGCTTTCTTT.

The rearrangement links TRBV28 to TRBJ2-7, with 14 bases that match TRBD2. The V and J ends lost 7 bases and 6 bases, in that order; junction bases with no gene match: 11. The CDR3 consists of 16 residues. Germline values: CDR1 MDHEN, CDR2 SYDVKM. CDR3 sequence: CASNTAGTSGRSEQYF. The CDR3 nucleotides are TGTGCCAGCAATACCGCGGGGACTAGCGGGAGAAGCGAGCAGTACTTC.

Written as DNA, the CDR3 is TGTGCCAGCAGCGGACAGGGGGCAGCCACAGATACGCAGTATTTT. The encoded protein is CASSGQGAATDTQYF. V and J are TRBV9 and TRBJ2-3; 10 bases align to TRBD1. Losses at the gene ends were 3 bases for V and 2 bases for J; bases not matched to a gene: 3. The CDR3 is 15 residues long. Germline V gene sequence: CDR1 SGDLS, CDR2 YYNGEE. Together with reference TRBV9 and TRBJ2-3, the CDR3 gives the full variable domain: DSGVTQTPKHLITATGQRVTLRCSPRSGDLSVYWYQQSLDQGLQFLIQYYNGEERAKGNILERFSAQQFPDLHSELNLSSLELGDSALYFCASSGQGAATDTQYFGPGTRLTVL.

The chain links TRBV30 to TRBJ2-1; D might be TRBD2 (6 bases). The CDR3 covers 14 residues. The ends were cut back, 4 bases at V and 9 bases at J, with 19 bases in the middle. Germline V gene data show CDR1 as GTSNPN and CDR2 as SVGIG (reference sequence). CDR3 in amino acids: CAWNPGRARGEQFF. CDR3 bases: TGTGCCTGGAATCCCGGTAGGGCGCGGGGTGAGCAGTTCTTC.

The chain has TRBV6-5 and TRBJ2-1; 9 positions agree with TRBD2. Losses at the gene ends were 3 bases for V and 3 bases for J; bases not matched to a gene: 3. The CDR3 covers 15 residues. In germline, CDR1 is MNHEY, CDR2 SVGAGI. CDR3 DNA: TGTGCCAGCAGTTATAGACTAGCGGTCTACAATGAGCAGTTCTTC. Translating gives CASSYRLAVYNEQFF.

There are a few counts of this clone. J is TRBJ2-1 and V is TRBV7-3; 10 nucleotides agree with TRBD2. This CDR3 region has 16 residues. V shed 0 bases, J shed 6 bases, and the junction held 5 bases outside the gene matches. From germline, CDR1 is SGHTA and CDR2 FQGTGA. In DNA form, the CDR3 reads TGTGCCAGCAGCTTAACGCCTAGCGGGAGCGTCAATGAGCAGTTCTTC. Translation: CASSLTPSGSVNEQFF.

This sequence joins TRBV29-1 and TRBJ2-7; the match to TRBD1 covers 10 bases. The ends lost 6 bases at V and 0 bases at J; junction bases unmatched: 5. Germline V gene data show CDR1 as SQVTM and CDR2 as ANQGSEA. This CDR3 spans 14 amino acids. The chain's CDR3 is CSVGGQGTSYEQYF. The CDR3 DNA is TGCAGCGTGGGGGGACAGGGGACCTCCTACGAGCAGTACTTC.

This rearrangement joins TRBV24-1 to TRBJ1-1; no firm D call. Germline CDR1 KGHDR, CDR2 SFDVKD. This CDR3 contains 13 residues. Deletions cut 3 bases from V and 4 bases from J, with 8 bases between. The CDR3 region is CATSDNRATEAFF. CDR3 in DNA: TGTGCCACCAGTGATAATCGGGCCACTGAAGCTTTCTTT.

The V and J genes are TRBV7-8 and TRBJ1-5, with D perhaps matching TRBD1 (5 bases). Trimming took 1 base from V and 1 from J, leaving 8 bases between them. From germline, CDR1 is SGHVS and CDR2 FQNEAQ. The CDR3 spans 15 residues. The CDR3 DNA follows: TGTGCCAGCAGCTTAGGGGACGGAAGCAATCAGCCCCAGCATTTT. It translates to CASSLGDGSNQPQHF.